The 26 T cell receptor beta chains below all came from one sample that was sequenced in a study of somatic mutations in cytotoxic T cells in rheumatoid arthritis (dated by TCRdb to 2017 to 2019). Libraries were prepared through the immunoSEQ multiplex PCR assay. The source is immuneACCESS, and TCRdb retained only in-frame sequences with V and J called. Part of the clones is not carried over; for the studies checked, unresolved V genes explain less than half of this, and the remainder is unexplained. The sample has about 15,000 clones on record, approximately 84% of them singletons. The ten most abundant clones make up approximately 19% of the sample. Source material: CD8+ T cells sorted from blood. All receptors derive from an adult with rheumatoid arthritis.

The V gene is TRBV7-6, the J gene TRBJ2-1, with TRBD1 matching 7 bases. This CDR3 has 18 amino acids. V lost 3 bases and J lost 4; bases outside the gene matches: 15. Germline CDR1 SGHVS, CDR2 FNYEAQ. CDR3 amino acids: CASSFPGTDRTLYNEQFF. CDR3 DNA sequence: TGTGCCAGCAGCTTCCCCGGGACAGATAGAACCCTATACAATGAGCAGTTCTTC.

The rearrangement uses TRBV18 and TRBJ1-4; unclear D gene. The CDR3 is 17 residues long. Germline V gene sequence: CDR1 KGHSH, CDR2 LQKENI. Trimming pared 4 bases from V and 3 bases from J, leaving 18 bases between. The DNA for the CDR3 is TGTGCCAGCTCACTGTCGGGAAAACTCTTCGCTAATGAAAAACTGTTTTTT. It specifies CASSLSGKLFANEKLFF.

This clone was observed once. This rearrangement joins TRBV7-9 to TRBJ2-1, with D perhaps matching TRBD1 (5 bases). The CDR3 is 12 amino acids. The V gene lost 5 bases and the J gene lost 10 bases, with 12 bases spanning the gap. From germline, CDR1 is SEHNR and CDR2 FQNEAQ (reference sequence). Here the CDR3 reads CASSLQGREQFF. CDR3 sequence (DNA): TGTGCCAGCAGCCTTCAGGGTCGCGAGCAGTTCTTC.

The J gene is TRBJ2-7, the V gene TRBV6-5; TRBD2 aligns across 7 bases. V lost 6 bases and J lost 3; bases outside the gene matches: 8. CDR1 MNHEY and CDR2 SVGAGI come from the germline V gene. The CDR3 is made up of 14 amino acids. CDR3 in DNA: TGTGCCAGCAGCCCTGGGGGGGACGGCTACGAGCAGTACTTC. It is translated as CASSPGGDGYEQYF.

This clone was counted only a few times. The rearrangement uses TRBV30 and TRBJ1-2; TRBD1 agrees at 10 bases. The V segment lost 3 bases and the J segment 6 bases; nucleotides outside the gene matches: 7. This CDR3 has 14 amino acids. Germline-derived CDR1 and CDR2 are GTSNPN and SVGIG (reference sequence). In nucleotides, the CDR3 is TGTGCCTGGAGCCGGCCCGGGACAGGGGATGGCTACACCTTC. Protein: CAWSRPGTGDGYTF.

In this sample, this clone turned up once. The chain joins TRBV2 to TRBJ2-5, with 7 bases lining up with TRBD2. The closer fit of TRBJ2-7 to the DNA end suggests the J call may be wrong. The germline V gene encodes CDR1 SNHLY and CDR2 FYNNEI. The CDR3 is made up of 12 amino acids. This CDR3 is CASLAGSYEQYF. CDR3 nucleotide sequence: TGTGCCAGCTTAGCGGGCTCCTACGAGCAGTACTTC.

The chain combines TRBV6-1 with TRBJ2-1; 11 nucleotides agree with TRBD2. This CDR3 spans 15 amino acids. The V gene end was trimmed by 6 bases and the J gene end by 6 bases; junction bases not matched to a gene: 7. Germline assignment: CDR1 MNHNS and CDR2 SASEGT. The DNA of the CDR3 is TGTGCCAGCAGCGAAATAGCGGGGGGGCCCAATGAGCAGTTCTTC. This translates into CASSEIAGGPNEQFF.

CDR3 in DNA: TGTGCCAGCAGGTCCACCGGGACAGGGCCGGAGGAGCAGTACTTC. Residues: CASRSTGTGPEEQYF. The chain carries TRBV27 and TRBJ2-7, with 9 nucleotides matching TRBD1. Germline V gene sequence: CDR1 MNHEY, CDR2 SMNVEV (reference sequence). After removal of 6 bases from V and 7 bases from J, the junction contained 13 bases not matched to a gene. CDR3 size: 15 residues.

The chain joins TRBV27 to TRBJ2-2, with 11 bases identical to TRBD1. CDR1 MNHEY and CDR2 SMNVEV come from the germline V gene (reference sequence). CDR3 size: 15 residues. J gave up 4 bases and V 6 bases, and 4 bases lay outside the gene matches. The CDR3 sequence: CASRRTGGLTGELFF. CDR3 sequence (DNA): TGTGCCAGCAGGCGGACAGGGGGCCTCACCGGGGAGCTGTTTTTT.

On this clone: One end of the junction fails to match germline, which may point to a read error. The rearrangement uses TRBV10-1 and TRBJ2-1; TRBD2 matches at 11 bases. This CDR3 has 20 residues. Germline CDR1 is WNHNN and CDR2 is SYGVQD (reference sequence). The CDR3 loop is CASSEVGLAGTSGSFNEQFF. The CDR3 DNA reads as TGCGCCAGCAGTGAGGTCGGATTAGCCGGGACTAGCGGATCCTTCAATGAGCAGTTCTTC.

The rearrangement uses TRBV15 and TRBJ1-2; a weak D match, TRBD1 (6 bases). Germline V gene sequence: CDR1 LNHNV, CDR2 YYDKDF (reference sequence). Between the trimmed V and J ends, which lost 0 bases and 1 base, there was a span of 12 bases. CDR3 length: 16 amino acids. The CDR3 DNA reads TGTGCCACCAGCAGAGATCGGGACATTTTTAACTATGGCTACACCTTC. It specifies CATSRDRDIFNYGYTF.

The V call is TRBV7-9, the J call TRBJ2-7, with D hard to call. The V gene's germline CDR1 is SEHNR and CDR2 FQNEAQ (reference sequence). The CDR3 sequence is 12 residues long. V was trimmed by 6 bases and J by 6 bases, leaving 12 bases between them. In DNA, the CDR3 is TGTGCCAGCAGGCCAGAGCTGGGCGAGCAGTACTTC. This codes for CASRPELGEQYF.

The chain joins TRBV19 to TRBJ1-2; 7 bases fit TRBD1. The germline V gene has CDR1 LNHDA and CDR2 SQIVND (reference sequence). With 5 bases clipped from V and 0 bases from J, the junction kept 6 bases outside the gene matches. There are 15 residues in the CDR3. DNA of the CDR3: TGTGCCAGTAGTCCCACAGGGGTCACTAACTATGGCTACACCTTC. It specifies CASSPTGVTNYGYTF. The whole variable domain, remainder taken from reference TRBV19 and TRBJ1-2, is DGGITQSPKYLFRKEGQNVTLSCEQNLNHDAMYWYRQDPGQGLRLIYYSQIVNDFQKGDIAEGYSVSREKKESFPLTVTSAQKNPTAFYLCASSPTGVTNYGYTFGSGTRLTVV.

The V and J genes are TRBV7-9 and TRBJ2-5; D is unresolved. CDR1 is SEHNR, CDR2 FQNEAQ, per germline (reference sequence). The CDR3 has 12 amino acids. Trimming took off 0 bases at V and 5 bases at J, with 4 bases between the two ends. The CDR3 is CASSLAVETQYF. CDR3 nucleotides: TGTGCCAGCAGCTTAGCGGTCGAGACCCAGTACTTC.

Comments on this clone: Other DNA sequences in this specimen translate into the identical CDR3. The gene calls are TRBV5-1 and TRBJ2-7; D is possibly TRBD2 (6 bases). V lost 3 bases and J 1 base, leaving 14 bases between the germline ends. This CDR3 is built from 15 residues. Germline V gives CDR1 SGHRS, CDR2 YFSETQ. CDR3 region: CASSWGLAGSYEQYF. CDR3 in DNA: TGCGCCAGCAGCTGGGGACTGGCGGGTTCCTACGAGCAGTACTTC.

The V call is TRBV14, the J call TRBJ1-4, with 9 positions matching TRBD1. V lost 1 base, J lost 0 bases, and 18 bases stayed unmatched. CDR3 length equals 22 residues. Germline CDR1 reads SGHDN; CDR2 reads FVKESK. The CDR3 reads CASSQGLPRFRGQGATNEKLFF. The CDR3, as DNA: TGTGCCAGCAGCCAAGGATTGCCCCGATTCCGGGGACAGGGCGCAACTAATGAAAAACTGTTTTTT.

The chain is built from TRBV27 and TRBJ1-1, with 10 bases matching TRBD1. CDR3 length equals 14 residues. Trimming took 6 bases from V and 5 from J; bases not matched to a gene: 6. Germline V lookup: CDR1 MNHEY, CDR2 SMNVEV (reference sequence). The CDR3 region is CASRRDRGWTEAFF. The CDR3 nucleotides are TGTGCCAGCAGGCGGGACAGGGGTTGGACTGAAGCTTTCTTT.

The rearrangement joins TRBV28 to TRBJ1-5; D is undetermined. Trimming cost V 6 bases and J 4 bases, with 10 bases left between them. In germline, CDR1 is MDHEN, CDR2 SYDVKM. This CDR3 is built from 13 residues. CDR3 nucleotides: TGTGCCAGCAGCCATAATTATAATCAGCCCCAGCATTTT. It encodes CASSHNYNQPQHF.

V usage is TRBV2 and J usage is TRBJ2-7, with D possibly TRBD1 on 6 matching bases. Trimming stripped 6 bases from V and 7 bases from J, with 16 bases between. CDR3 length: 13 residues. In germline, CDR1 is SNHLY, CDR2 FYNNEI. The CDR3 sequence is CASRLQGTGEQYF. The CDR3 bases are TGTGCCAGCAGGTTACAGGGAACTGGGGAGCAGTACTTC.

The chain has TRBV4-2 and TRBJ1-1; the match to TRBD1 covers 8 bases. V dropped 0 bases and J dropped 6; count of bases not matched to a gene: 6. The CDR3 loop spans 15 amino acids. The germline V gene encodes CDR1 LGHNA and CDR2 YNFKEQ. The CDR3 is CASSQDPGTGSEAFF. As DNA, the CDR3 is TGTGCCAGCAGCCAAGACCCCGGGACAGGCTCTGAAGCTTTCTTT.

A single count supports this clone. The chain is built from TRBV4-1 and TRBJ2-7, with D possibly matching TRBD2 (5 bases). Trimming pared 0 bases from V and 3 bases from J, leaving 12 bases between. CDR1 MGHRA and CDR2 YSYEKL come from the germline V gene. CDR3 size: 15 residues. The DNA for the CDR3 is TGCGCCAGCAGCCAAGATCTAGGACTGATCTACGAGCAGTACTTC. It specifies CASSQDLGLIYEQYF.

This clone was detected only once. DNA for the CDR3: TGTGCCAGCAGCGTGCTGGGACAGGGGGCCTACGAGCAGTACTTC. Residues: CASSVLGQGAYEQYF. The gene calls are TRBV5-5 and TRBJ2-7; 11 nucleotides agree with TRBD1. Germline-derived CDR1 and CDR2 are SGHKS and YYEKEE (reference sequence). Trimming cost V 4 bases and J 2 bases; bases outside gene matches: 5. CDR3 length equals 15 residues.

The CDR3 region is CASSPPPPGVYNSPLHF. The DNA of the CDR3 is TGCGCCAGCAGCCCGCCTCCACCAGGGGTCTATAATTCACCCCTCCACTTT. V is TRBV4-1 and J is TRBJ1-6; TRBD1 is a possible D gene (6 bases). The germline V gene encodes CDR1 MGHRA and CDR2 YSYEKL. V was shortened by 4 bases and J by 3 bases, with 16 bases between the two germline ends. The CDR3 covers 17 residues.

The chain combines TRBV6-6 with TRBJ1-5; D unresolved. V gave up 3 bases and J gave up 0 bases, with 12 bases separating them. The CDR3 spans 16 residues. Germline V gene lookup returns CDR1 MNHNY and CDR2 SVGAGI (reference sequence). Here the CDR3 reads CASSYVWSYSNQPQHF. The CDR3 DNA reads TGTGCCAGCAGTTATGTCTGGAGTTATAGCAATCAGCCCCAGCATTTT.

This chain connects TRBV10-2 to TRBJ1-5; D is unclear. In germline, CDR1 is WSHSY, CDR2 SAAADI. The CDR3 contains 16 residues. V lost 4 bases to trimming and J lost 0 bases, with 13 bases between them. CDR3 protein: CASSARQRHSNQPQHF. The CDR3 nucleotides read TGCGCCAGCAGTGCAAGGCAGCGACATAGCAATCAGCCCCAGCATTTT.

CDR3 coding DNA: TGTGCCAGCAGTTTAATCGGCGATTATAGCAATCAGCCCCAGCATTTT. This sequence encodes CASSLIGDYSNQPQHF. The J gene is TRBJ1-5, the V gene TRBV27, with unresolved D. The CDR3 length is 16 residues. Per the germline V gene, CDR1 is MNHEY and CDR2 is SMNVEV (reference sequence). Trimming left V 2 bases short and J 0 bases short, with 11 bases between.